Listed below are T cell receptor beta chains from one sample, sequenced in a study of human T cells and chemical hapten exposure. MiXCR was run by TCRdb on the RACE reads, yielding one entry per CDR3 protein. The profile covers roughly 130,000 distinct CDR3 sequences, with roughly 12% appearing a single time and over 2% taken by the ten largest. Material: whole blood, obtained in connection with sensitization to the hapten diphenylcyclopropenone (DPC). The receptors shown here come from a woman aged 50 to 60 with alopecia areata. Some clones in this sample may be carry-over from other donors' samples. CDR3s include the opening cysteine and the closing phenylalanine or tryptophan. The order of the fields is CDR3 protein, CDR3 DNA, V gene, D gene, clone size, J gene. The D gene is left open where the match is weak. Some rows have no size entry. The others give once, few or many, or a class for an expanded clone.

CAISDGGLGEQFF | TGTGCCATTTCGGACGGAGGGCTCGGTGAGCAGTTCTTC | TRBV3-1 | . | . | TRBJ2-1
CASSEIVGGTHSPLHF | TGTGCCAGCAGTGAAATTGTCGGGGGGACACACTCACCCCTCCACTTT | TRBV6-1 | . | . | TRBJ1-6
CASGGATYEQYF | TGTGCCAGCGGGGGTGCTACCTACGAGCAGTACTTC | TRBV2 | . | few | TRBJ2-7
CASSSGRITNEKLFF | TGTGCCAGCAGTTCGGGACGGATTACTAATGAAAAACTGTTTTTT | TRBV12-3/TRBV12-4 | . | . | TRBJ1-4
CASSFSGPNTEAFF | TGTGCCAGCAGTTTTTCCGGCCCGAACACTGAAGCTTTCTTT | TRBV27 | . | . | TRBJ1-1
CASSQSGYEQYF | TGTGCCAGCAGCCAATCGGGGTACGAGCAGTACTTC | TRBV28 | . | many | TRBJ2-7
CASSIRRLALQETQYF | TGTGCCAGCAGCATCCGCCGACTGGCCCTACAAGAGACCCAGTACTTC | TRBV7-8 | . | many | TRBJ2-5
CASSSSIRAGRHTQYF | TGTGCCAGCAGTTCTAGTATTCGAGCGGGGAGGCATACGCAGTATTTT | TRBV28 | TRBD2 | . | TRBJ2-3
CASSLLTGGVTDTQYF | TGTGCCAGCAGCTTACTGACAGGGGGAGTCACAGATACGCAGTATTTT | TRBV11-3 | TRBD1 | few | TRBJ2-3
CSVETGGLYGYTF | TGCAGCGTTGAAACAGGGGGCCTCTATGGCTACACCTTC | TRBV29-1 | TRBD1 | many | TRBJ1-2
CASQTTGQGTADTQYF | TGTGCCAGCCAAACAACGGGACAGGGGACCGCAGATACGCAGTATTTT | TRBV2 | TRBD1 | few | TRBJ2-3
CSAFRGRGPYNEQFF | TGCAGCGCCTTCCGAGGGAGGGGGCCTTACAATGAGCAGTTCTTC | TRBV29-1 | . | many | TRBJ2-1
CASAGGSSTDTQYF | TGTGCCAGCGCCGGGGGGTCGAGCACAGATACGCAGTATTTT | TRBV13 | TRBD2 | many | TRBJ2-3
CASRPGHLNSPLHF | TGTGCCAGCAGGCCGGGACACCTTAATTCACCCCTCCACTTT | TRBV12-3/TRBV12-4 | . | . | TRBJ1-6
CSVEDLRLVPDTQYF | TGCAGCGTTGAAGATCTTCGTCTAGTGCCCGATACGCAGTATTTT | TRBV29-1 | . | . | TRBJ2-3
CASSLGLAGRNEQFF | TGTGCCAGCAGTCTGGGACTAGCGGGAAGGAATGAGCAGTTCTTC | TRBV6-2/TRBV6-3 | TRBD2 | . | TRBJ2-1
CASSLIQVPGNTIYF | TGTGCCAGCAGCTTAATCCAGGTCCCTGGAAACACCATATATTTT | TRBV11-3 | . | few | TRBJ1-3
CASSLGRPGTGNFNEQFF | TGTGCCAGCAGCTTAGGTCGACCAGGGACAGGGAATTTTAATGAGCAGTTCTTC | TRBV7-7 | TRBD1 | few | TRBJ2-1
CSFRGSADTQYF | TGCAGCTTCAGGGGTTCCGCAGATACGCAGTATTTT | TRBV29-1 | . | . | TRBJ2-3
CASSPGDSFSGANVLTF | TGCGCCAGCAGCCCCGGGGACAGCTTCTCTGGGGCCAACGTCCTGACTTTC | TRBV5-1 | TRBD1 | . | TRBJ2-6
CASSLVMNTEAFF | TGCGCCAGCAGCTTGGTTATGAACACTGAAGCTTTCTTT | TRBV5-1 | . | many | TRBJ1-1
CASSPRTETDTQYF | TGTGCCAGCAGTCCCAGGACAGAAACAGATACGCAGTATTTT | TRBV12-3/TRBV12-4 | . | . | TRBJ2-3
CSVGTGGAEPTEAFF | TGCAGTGTCGGGACAGGGGGCGCGGAACCCACTGAAGCTTTCTTT | TRBV20-1 | TRBD1 | . | TRBJ1-1
CASSQGGYNEQFF | TGTGCCAGCAGCCAAGGGGGATACAATGAGCAGTTCTTC | TRBV12-3/TRBV12-4 | . | few | TRBJ2-1
CASSSTGMTDTQYF | TGTGCCAGCAGCTCAACCGGGATGACAGATACGCAGTATTTT | TRBV6-5 | . | . | TRBJ2-3
CASAELQGSNTEAFF | TGTGCCAGCGCAGAGCTACAGGGTTCGAACACTGAAGCTTTCTTT | TRBV28 | . | few | TRBJ1-1
CASSDLAGSTDTQYF | TGTGCCAGCAGTGATTTAGCGGGAAGCACAGATACGCAGTATTTT | TRBV6-5 | TRBD2 | few | TRBJ2-3
CASSYDRGQYGYTF | TGTGCCAGCAGTTACGACAGGGGGCAATATGGCTACACCTTC | TRBV6-5 | TRBD1 | . | TRBJ1-2
CASSVSSPLGVWEQYF | TGCGCCAGCAGCGTGAGTTCCCCCCTCGGAGTTTGGGAGCAGTACTTC | TRBV5-1 | . | . | TRBJ2-7
CASSRLAGPNEQYF | TGTGCCAGCAGCCGACTGGCAGGGCCCAACGAGCAGTACTTC | TRBV7-2 | . | few | TRBJ2-7
CASSSDGQVYEQYF | TGTGCCAGCAGTTCAGATGGACAAGTCTACGAGCAGTACTTC | TRBV12-3/TRBV12-4 | . | many | TRBJ2-7
CASSQQGSATNEKLFF | TGCGCCAGCAGCCAACAGGGTTCGGCAACTAATGAAAAACTGTTTTTT | TRBV4-1 | . | few | TRBJ1-4